A selection of T cell receptor beta chains follows, all from one sample in a study of shared clonotypes between healthy human individuals. Profiling relied on immunoSEQ multiplex PCR, and the TCRdb table lists in-frame clones only, not all of them. This sample has approximately 2,000,000 clones; 80% to 95% occur once, and the top ten carry approximately 1.7%. The sequencing input was naive CD8+ T cells from PBMCs. The receptors stem from a man aged 18 to 30 in good health. Some clones in this sample may be carry-over from other donors' samples. The CDR3 runs from the conserved cysteine through the conserved F or W. Each record gives: V gene, D gene, J gene, clone size, CDR3 DNA, CDR3 protein. A D gene is named only where the DNA matches it firmly. Not every row has a clone size; where given, it reads once, few, many or a size class.

>TRBV9|NA|TRBJ2-1|once
TGTGCCAGCAGCGTAGAAGGGACCCCCCGCAATGAGCAGTTCTTC
CASSVEGTPRNEQFF
>TRBV21-1|NA|TRBJ2-6|NA
TGTGCCAGCAGCAAAGGTGGGGCCAACGTCCTGACTTTC
CASSKGGANVLTF
>TRBV30|NA|TRBJ1-6|NA
TGTGCCTGGAGTACGGGACAAGGGATTGAATCACCCCTCCACTTT
CAWSTGQGIESPLHF
>TRBV28|NA|TRBJ2-7|NA
TGTGCCAGCAGTGCGTCGAAAAACTACGAGCAGTACTTC
CASSASKNYEQYF
>TRBV30|NA|TRBJ2-7|NA
TGTGCCTGGAGCGGAGATCAGGGACACTTCTACGAGCAGTACTTC
CAWSGDQGHFYEQYF
>TRBV9|TRBD1|TRBJ2-1|NA
TGTGCCAGCAGCCGTTACAGGGGGCCCAATGAGCAGTTCTTC
CASSRYRGPNEQFF
>TRBV11-2|TRBD1|TRBJ2-1|NA
TGTGCCAGCAGCTCGAGGACAGGACTGGCCCCCTCGTACAATGAGCAGTTCTTC
CASSSRTGLAPSYNEQFF
>TRBV28|NA|TRBJ2-1|NA
TGTGCCAGCAGCGATAGCCGGTACAATGAGCAGTTCTTC
CASSDSRYNEQFF
>TRBV6-4|NA|TRBJ1-5|NA
TGTGCCAGAGGGTTAAGGGGTGATAGCAATCAGCCCCAGCATTTT
CARGLRGDSNQPQHF
>TRBV7-6|NA|TRBJ2-3|NA
TGTGCCAGCAGCTTGGAGGGGAGATGGACAGATACGCAGTATTTT
CASSLEGRWTDTQYF
>TRBV27|TRBD1|TRBJ2-7|NA
TGTGCCAGCAGTTTGGGACAGTTCTACGAGCAGTACTTC
CASSLGQFYEQYF
>TRBV5-1|TRBD1|TRBJ2-5|NA
TGCGCCAGCAGCACCCACCCGACAGGGCCAGTGGAGACCCAGTACTTC
CASSTHPTGPVETQYF
>TRBV6-1|TRBD2|TRBJ2-3|NA
TGTGCCAGCAGACTAGCGGGTAGCACAGATACGCAGTATTTT
CASRLAGSTDTQYF
>TRBV4-1|TRBD1|TRBJ2-5|NA
TGCGCCAGCCGACGGACAGGTCTGTTTGGAGAGACCCAGTACTTC
CASRRTGLFGETQYF
>TRBV27|NA|TRBJ1-2|NA
TGTGCCAGCAGATCCATAAGGACAAGGCTGGGCTACACCTTC
CASRSIRTRLGYTF
>TRBV28|NA|TRBJ2-3|NA
TGTGCCAGCAGTTTACAACTCTCCACAGATACGCAGTATTTT
CASSLQLSTDTQYF